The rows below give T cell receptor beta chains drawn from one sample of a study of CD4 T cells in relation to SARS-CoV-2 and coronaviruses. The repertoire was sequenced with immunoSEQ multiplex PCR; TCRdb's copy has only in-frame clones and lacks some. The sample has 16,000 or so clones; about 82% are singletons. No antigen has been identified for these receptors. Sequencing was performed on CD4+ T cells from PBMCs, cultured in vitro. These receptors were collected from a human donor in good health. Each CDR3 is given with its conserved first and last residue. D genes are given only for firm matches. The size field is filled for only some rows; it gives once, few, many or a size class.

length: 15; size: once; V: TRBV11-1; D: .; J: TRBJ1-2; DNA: TGTGCCAGCAGCTTAGCGAAACCGGGCGACTATGGCTACACCTTC; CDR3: CASSLAKPGDYGYTF
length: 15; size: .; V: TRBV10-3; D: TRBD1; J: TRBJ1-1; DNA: TGTGCCATCAGTGAGTCGACAGGGCTGAACACTGAAGCTTTCTTT; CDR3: CAISESTGLNTEAFF
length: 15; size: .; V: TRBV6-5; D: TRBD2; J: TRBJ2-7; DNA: TGTGCCAGCAGACCACAAGCGGGAGGCTCCTACGAGCAGTACTTC; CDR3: CASRPQAGGSYEQYF
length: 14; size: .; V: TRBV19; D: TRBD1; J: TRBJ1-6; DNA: TGTGCCAGTAGAGAGACAGGGGGGGGTTCACCCCTCCACTTT; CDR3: CASRETGGGSPLHF
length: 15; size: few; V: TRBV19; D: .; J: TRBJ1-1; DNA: TGTGCCAGTACTCAACTAACACAGGGGAACACTGAAGCTTTCTTT; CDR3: CASTQLTQGNTEAFF
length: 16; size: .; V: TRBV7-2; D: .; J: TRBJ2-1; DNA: TGTGCCAGCAGCTTAGAGCGCGTGACTAGTTACAATGAGCAGTTCTTC; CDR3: CASSLERVTSYNEQFF
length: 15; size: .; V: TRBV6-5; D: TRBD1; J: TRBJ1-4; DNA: TGTGCCAGCACAGCGGTGGGACAGGCGTTTGAAAAACTGTTTTTT; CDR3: CASTAVGQAFEKLFF
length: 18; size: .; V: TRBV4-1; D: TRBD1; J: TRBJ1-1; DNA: TGCGCCAGCAGCCAAGACGGGACAGGGGTTTTGATGAACACTGAAGCTTTCTTT; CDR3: CASSQDGTGVLMNTEAFF
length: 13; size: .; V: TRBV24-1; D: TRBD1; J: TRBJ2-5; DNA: TGTGCCACCTCGGACAGGGGGAGCGGGACCCAGTACTTC; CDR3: CATSDRGSGTQYF
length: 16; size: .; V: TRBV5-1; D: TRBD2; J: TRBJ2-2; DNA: TGCGCCAGCAGCGTCGGACTAGCGGGAAACACCGGGGAGCTGTTTTTT; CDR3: CASSVGLAGNTGELFF
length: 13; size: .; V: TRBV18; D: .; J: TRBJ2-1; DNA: TGTGCCAGCTCACTGGACACGGTTCGGGAGACGTTCTTC; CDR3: CASSLDTVRETFF
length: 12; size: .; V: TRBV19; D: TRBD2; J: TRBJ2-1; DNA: TGTGCCAGTAGCTCCGCCGGGAGGGAGCAGTTCTTC; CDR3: CASSSAGREQFF
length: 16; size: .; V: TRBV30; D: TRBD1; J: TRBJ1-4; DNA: TGTGCCTGGAGTGTAAACTGGCGGCAGGGGGCAGGAAAACTGTTTTTT; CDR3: CAWSVNWRQGAGKLFF
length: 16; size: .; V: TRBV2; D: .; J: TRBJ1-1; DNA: TGTGCCAGCAGTGTAGGCGGGCCGGGCCTGAACACTGAAGCTTTCTTT; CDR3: CASSVGGPGLNTEAFF
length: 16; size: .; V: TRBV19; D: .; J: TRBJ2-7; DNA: TGTGCCAGTAGTGAGGGCCGGGACAAGGGAGCCTACGAGCAGTACTTC; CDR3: CASSEGRDKGAYEQYF
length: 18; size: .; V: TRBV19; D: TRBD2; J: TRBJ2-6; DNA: TGTGCCAGTAGTACTTCGGGACTAGCGGAATCTGGGGCCAACGTCCTGACTTTC; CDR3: CASSTSGLAESGANVLTF
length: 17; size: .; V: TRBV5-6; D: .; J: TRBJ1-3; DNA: TGTGCCAGCAGCTTGGTAAGCAGGGGCGCTGATGAAAACACCATATATTTT; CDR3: CASSLVSRGADENTIYF
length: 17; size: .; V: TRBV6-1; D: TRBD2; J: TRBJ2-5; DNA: TGTGCCAGCAGTGAAGCTAGGGCTAGCGGGAGGTTTGGGACCCAGTACTTC; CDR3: CASSEARASGRFGTQYF
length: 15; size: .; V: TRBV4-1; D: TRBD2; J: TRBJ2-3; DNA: TGCGCCAGCAGTGCTAGCGGGAGGGCTGGAGATACGCAGTATTTT; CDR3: CASSASGRAGDTQYF
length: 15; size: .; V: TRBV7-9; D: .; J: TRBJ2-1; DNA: TGTGCCAGCAGCATGTGGTCAGGCAGCTACAATGAGCAGTTCTTC; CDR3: CASSMWSGSYNEQFF
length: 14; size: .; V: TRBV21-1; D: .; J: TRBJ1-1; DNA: TGTGCCAGCAGCAAAGAACGGGGAAGAACTGAAGCTTTCTTT; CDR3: CASSKERGRTEAFF
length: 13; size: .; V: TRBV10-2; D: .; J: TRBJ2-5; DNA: TGCGCCAGCAGTGTGCACAGGGTGGAGACCCAGTACTTC; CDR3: CASSVHRVETQYF
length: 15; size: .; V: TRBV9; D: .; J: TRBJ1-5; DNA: TGTGCCAGCAGCGTAGATGCGGGGGGGGAACAGCCCCAGCATTTT; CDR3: CASSVDAGGEQPQHF
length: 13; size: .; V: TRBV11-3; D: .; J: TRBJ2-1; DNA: TGTGCCAGCAGCTTAGTTCAATTGGACCCTGGGTTCTTC; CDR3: CASSLVQLDPGFF
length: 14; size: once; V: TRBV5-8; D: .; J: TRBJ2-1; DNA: TGTGCCAGCAGGTCCTCCGGGTCCCGGGTGGAGCAGTTCTTC; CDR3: CASRSSGSRVEQFF
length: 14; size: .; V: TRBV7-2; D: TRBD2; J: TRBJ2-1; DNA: TGTGCCAGCAGCTTATTCCAGCGGGAGAGCCCGTGGTTCTTC; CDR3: CASSLFQRESPWFF
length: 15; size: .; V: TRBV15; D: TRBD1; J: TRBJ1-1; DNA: TGTGCCACCAGCAGGGCAATAACAGGGGACACTGAAGCTTTCTTT; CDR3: CATSRAITGDTEAFF
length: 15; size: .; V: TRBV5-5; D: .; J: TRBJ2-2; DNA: TGTGCCAGCAGCTTGGGTAGGGGAAACACCGGGGAGCTGTTTTTT; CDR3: CASSLGRGNTGELFF
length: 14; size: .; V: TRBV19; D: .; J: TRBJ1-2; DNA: TGTGCCAGTAGTATGGGCAGGGGTATCTATGGCTACACCTTC; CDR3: CASSMGRGIYGYTF
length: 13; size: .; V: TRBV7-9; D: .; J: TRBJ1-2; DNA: TGTGCCAGCAGCCCCGCCGGGACTCAGGGCTACACCTTC; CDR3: CASSPAGTQGYTF
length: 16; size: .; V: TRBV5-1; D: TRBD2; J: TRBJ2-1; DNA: TGCGCCAGCAGCTGGGGCGGGACTAGCGGAGACAATGAGCAGTTCTTC; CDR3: CASSWGGTSGDNEQFF
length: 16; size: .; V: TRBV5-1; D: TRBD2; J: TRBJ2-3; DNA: TGCGCCAGCAGCTCCGGACTAGCGGGTTCCACAGATACGCAGTATTTT; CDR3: CASSSGLAGSTDTQYF
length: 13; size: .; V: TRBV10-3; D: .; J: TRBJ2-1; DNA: TGTGCCATCAGCTGGGACCGCAGCAATGAGCAGTTCTTC; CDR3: CAISWDRSNEQFF
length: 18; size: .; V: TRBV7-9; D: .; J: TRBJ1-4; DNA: TGTGCCAGCAGCCTAAGGCCTGGCAGCCGTGCAACTAATGAAAAACTGTTTTTT; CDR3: CASSLRPGSRATNEKLFF
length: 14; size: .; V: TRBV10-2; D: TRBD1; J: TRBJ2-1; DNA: TGCGCCAGCAGAGCCGGGACAGACTACAATGAGCAGTTCTTC; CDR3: CASRAGTDYNEQFF
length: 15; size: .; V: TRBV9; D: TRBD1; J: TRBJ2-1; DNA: TGTGCCAGCAGCGTTCAAGGACAGGGGGACAATGAGCAGTTCTTC; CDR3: CASSVQGQGDNEQFF
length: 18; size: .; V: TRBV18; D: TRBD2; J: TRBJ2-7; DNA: TGTGCCAGCTCACCACGCCCTAGCGGGAGTTTTTTCTCCTACGAGCAGTACTTC; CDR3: CASSPRPSGSFFSYEQYF
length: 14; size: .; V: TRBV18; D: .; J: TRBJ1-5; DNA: TGTGCCAGCTCACCCGGACGAGTAAATCAGCCCCAGCATTTT; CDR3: CASSPGRVNQPQHF
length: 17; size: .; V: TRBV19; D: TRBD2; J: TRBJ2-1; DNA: TGTGCCAGTAGTATTTTAACTAGCGGGAGAATTTACAATGAGCAGTTCTTC; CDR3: CASSILTSGRIYNEQFF
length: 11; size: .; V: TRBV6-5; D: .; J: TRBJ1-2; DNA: TGTGCCAGCACCGGGTTGGGGGGCTACACCTTC; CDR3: CASTGLGGYTF
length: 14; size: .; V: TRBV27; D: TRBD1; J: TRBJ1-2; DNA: TGTGCCAGCAGTTTAGGACAGGGGAACTATGGCTACACCTTC; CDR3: CASSLGQGNYGYTF
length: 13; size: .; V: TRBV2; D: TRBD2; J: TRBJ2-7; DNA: TGTGCCCGCCGGGGGACTAGCCCCCACGAGCAGTACTTC; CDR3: CARRGTSPHEQYF
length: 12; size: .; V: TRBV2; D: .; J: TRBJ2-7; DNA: TGTGCCAGCAGTTTCGGGAACTACGAGCAGTACTTC; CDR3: CASSFGNYEQYF
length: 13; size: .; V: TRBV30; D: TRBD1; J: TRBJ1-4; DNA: TGTGCCTCCGGGACAGGAACTAATGAAAAACTGTTTTTT; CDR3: CASGTGTNEKLFF
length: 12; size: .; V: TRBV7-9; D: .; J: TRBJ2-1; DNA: TGTGCCAGCAGCTTATTATCCAGTGAGCAGTTCTTC; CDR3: CASSLLSSEQFF